Below are 7 T cell receptor beta chains sequenced from a single sample in a study of T-cell reconstitution after alpha-beta-depleted transplantation in children. Preparation of the TCRbeta library was carried out with unique molecular identifiers. Using its own MiXCR run on the PCR reads, TCRdb lists one record per CDR3 protein. This repertoire shows roughly 300,000 distinct CDR3 sequences, about a tenth found once; its top ten account for around 2.3%. The sequences come from PBMCs from the stem cell graft donor, collected from the stem cell graft. Receptor source: a human donor who donated a stem cell graft to a child with acute lymphoblastic leukemia.

The chain uses TRBV5-1 and TRBJ2-3, with 8 bases lining up with TRBD2. With V trimmed by 4 bases and J by 4 bases, 14 bases remained unmatched. Per the germline V gene, CDR1 is SGHRS and CDR2 is YFSETQ. The length of the CDR3 is 17 residues. The DNA for the CDR3 is TGCGCCAGCAGCGCCCCTACCGGGACTAGATGGTCAGATACGCAGTATTTT. The encoded protein is CASSAPTGTRWSDTQYF.

V is TRBV20-1 and J is TRBJ2-5; 9 bases line up with TRBD1. The CDR3 covers 14 residues. Germline V gene lookup returns CDR1 DFQATT and CDR2 SNEGSKA (reference sequence). The J segment lost 5 bases and the V segment lost 6 bases, leaving 10 bases of the junction unmatched. The CDR3 reads CSARTGTGYETQYF. As DNA, the CDR3 is TGCAGTGCAAGGACCGGGACAGGGTACGAGACCCAGTACTTC.

As to this clonotype: A much larger clone lies one base from this, so it may be a read error. This chain connects TRBV12-3 or TRBV12-4 to TRBJ2-3, with 8 bases fitting TRBD1. The CDR3 spans 13 residues. This CDR3 is CPSSWTGPDTQYF. CDR3 nucleotides: TGTCCCAGCAGTTGGACAGGGCCAGATACGCAGTATTTT.

The J gene is TRBJ2-1, the V gene TRBV6-6; D is perhaps TRBD2 (5 bases). Trimming cost V 7 bases and J 3 bases, with 10 bases left between them. The germline gives CDR1 MNHNY, CDR2 SVGAGI (reference sequence). This CDR3 is built from 13 residues. CDR3 nucleotide sequence: TGTGCCAGCACCCCGGGGAGCTACAATGAGCAGTTCTTC. This translates into CASTPGSYNEQFF.

The J gene is TRBJ2-1, the V gene TRBV11-2; 14 positions match TRBD2. Germline V CDR1 and CDR2: SGHAT, FQNNGV. Unmatched junction bases numbered 11, after V lost 5 bases and J lost 8 bases. This CDR3 has 17 residues. CDR3 in amino acids: CASSGPGTSGRMYEQFF. CDR3 nucleotides: TGTGCCAGCAGCGGACCTGGGACTAGCGGGAGAATGTATGAGCAGTTCTTC.

This sequence joins TRBV5-1 and TRBJ2-5; 12 nucleotides line up with TRBD2. V gave up 3 bases and J gave up 2 bases; unmatched junction bases: 8. The germline V gene has CDR1 SGHRS and CDR2 YFSETQ. CDR3 length: 17 amino acids. This CDR3 reads CASSSHPTSGSQETQYF. CDR3 bases: TGCGCCAGCAGCTCCCATCCGACTAGCGGGAGTCAAGAGACCCAGTACTTC.

The rearrangement links TRBV10-3 to TRBJ2-2; D is perhaps TRBD1 or TRBD2 (5 bases each). The CDR3 covers 18 residues. Germline CDR1 and CDR2: ENHRY and SYGVKD. Trimming shortened V by 0 bases and J by 0 bases, and 14 bases separated the two germline ends. The CDR3 region is CAISESPDLGANTGELFF. The CDR3 nucleotides are TGTGCCATCAGTGAGTCTCCGGACCTGGGGGCGAACACCGGGGAGCTGTTTTTT.